A selection of T cell receptor beta chains follows, all from one sample in a study of blood T cell repertoires in COVID-19. Only in-frame clones appear in the TCRdb table, and some are missing; sequencing was by immunoSEQ multiplex PCR. The table includes 250,000 to 400,000 clones, under 90% detected once. Sequenced material: PBMCs or T cells enriched from blood (not recorded which). The receptor set was obtained from a man aged 55 to 70 who had recovered from COVID-19. CDR3s include the opening cysteine and the closing phenylalanine or tryptophan. Fields, in order: D gene, J gene, V gene, clone size, CDR3 DNA, CDR3 protein. A D gene is named only where the DNA matches it firmly. Clone size appears in some rows only: once, few, many, or a class for an expanded clone.

>.|TRBJ1-1|TRBV12-3/TRBV12-4|few
TGTGCCAGCAGTTTATATGGTCTGAGTGCTTTCTTT
CASSLYGLSAFF
>TRBD1|TRBJ1-1|TRBV5-1|.
TGCGCCAGCAGCATAGAGACAGGGGGGGACCCTGAAGCTTTCTTT
CASSIETGGDPEAFF
>.|TRBJ2-3|TRBV7-8|.
TGTGCCAGCAGCGCTCTAGCTCGGGGGACAGATACGCAGTATTTT
CASSALARGTDTQYF
>.|TRBJ2-2|TRBV10-3|once
TGTGCCATCAGTGGCACAGGGAACACCGGGGAGCTGTTTTTT
CAISGTGNTGELFF
>.|TRBJ2-2|TRBV7-3|.
TGTGCCAGCAGCTTACTGCCAGGGAGGACCGGGGAGCTGTTTTTT
CASSLLPGRTGELFF
>TRBD2|TRBJ2-7|TRBV6-5|.
TGTGCCAGCAGTTGGGGTCGCGGGAGGGCCCACGAGCAGTACTTC
CASSWGRGRAHEQYF
>.|TRBJ2-1|TRBV11-2|.
TGTGCCAGCAGGACGGAGGGCGAGCAGTTCTTC
CASRTEGEQFF
>.|TRBJ1-5|TRBV5-1|.
TGCGCCAGCAGCCTAGGACAGAATCAGCCCCAGCATTTT
CASSLGQNQPQHF
>.|TRBJ2-1|TRBV19|.
TGTGCCAGTAGTACCGGACAGCCCAATGAGCAGTTCTTC
CASSTGQPNEQFF
>.|TRBJ1-5|TRBV6-2/TRBV6-3|.
TGTGCCAGCAGTAAAAACCAGGGCAATCAGCCCCAGCATTTT
CASSKNQGNQPQHF
>.|TRBJ2-1|TRBV28|.
TGTGCCAGCAGTGTTCGGAGGGAGCTTGACAATGAGCAGTTCTTC
CASSVRRELDNEQFF
>TRBD2|TRBJ2-1|TRBV2|.
TGTGCCAGCAGAGAACTCCAAAGCGGGAGCTCCTACAATGAGCAGTTCTTC
CASRELQSGSSYNEQFF
>.|TRBJ2-5|TRBV28|.
TGTGCCAGCAGAACGCAGGGGCAAGAGACCCAGTACTTC
CASRTQGQETQYF
>.|TRBJ2-7|TRBV19|.
TGTGCCAGTAGTGCCTCGGACAGCTCCTACGAGCAGTACTTC
CASSASDSSYEQYF
>.|TRBJ2-6|TRBV24-1|.
TGTGCCGCCCACAGCTCTGGGGCCAACGTCCTGACTTTC
CAAHSSGANVLTF
>TRBD1|TRBJ2-3|TRBV24-1|.
TGTGCCACCAGTGATTTGGGACAGGGGACAGATACGCAGTATTTT
CATSDLGQGTDTQYF
>TRBD2|TRBJ2-7|TRBV5-1|.
TGCGCCAGCAGATTACTAGCGGGAGACTCCGAGCAGTACTTC
CASRLLAGDSEQYF
>.|TRBJ2-1|TRBV7-9|few
TGTGCCAGCAGGGCGGGTAATATGGGCAATGAGCAGTTCTTC
CASRAGNMGNEQFF
>.|TRBJ1-5|TRBV19|.
TGTGCCAGTAGTACGACGGGTCGAGACAGAATGGGCAATCAGCCCCAGCATTTT
CASSTTGRDRMGNQPQHF
>.|TRBJ2-1|TRBV3-1/TRBV3-2|once
TGTGCCAGCAGCCAAGCCGGAGGGGACAATGAGCAGTTCTTC
CASSQAGGDNEQFF
>TRBD2|TRBJ2-3|TRBV28|.
TGTGCCAGCAGTATAGCGGGAGTCTTAGATACGCAGTATTTT
CASSIAGVLDTQYF
>TRBD1|TRBJ1-4|TRBV5-4|.
TGTGCCAGCGCCAGGGACAGTCCAAATGAAAAACTGTTTTTT
CASARDSPNEKLFF
>.|TRBJ1-5|TRBV7-9|.
TGTGCCAGCAGCCCGGGGGGGAATCAGCCCCAGCATTTT
CASSPGGNQPQHF
>.|TRBJ2-6|TRBV5-1|.
TGCGCCAGCAGCTTGCTGACTGGGGGGTCAGGGGCCAACGTCCTGACTTTC
CASSLLTGGSGANVLTF
>.|TRBJ2-7|TRBV7-9|.
TGTGCCAGCAGCTTAGCCGTAGCCTACGAGCAGTACTTC
CASSLAVAYEQYF
>.|TRBJ2-5|TRBV27|.
TGTGCCAGCAGTTTATCAAGACTAGAGACCCAGTACTTC
CASSLSRLETQYF
>TRBD2|TRBJ2-5|TRBV29-1|.
TGCAGCGTTACCCTCCGGGGGGGGGTGGAGACCCAGTACTTC
CSVTLRGGVETQYF